This T cell receptor beta chain was recorded in a study of T cells in Graves' hyperthyroidism and ophthalmopathy. Broader study findings: Onset of ophthalmopathy came a median approximately 6.8 months after the model predicted it. Most expanded thyroid clonotypes above 0.001 recurred in blood.

The trim removed 3 bases at V and 1 base at J, leaving 13 bases unmatched. The CDR3 runs 18 residues. Germline CDR1 is SGHNT and CDR2 is YYREEE (reference sequence). The TCR beta CDR3 regions underwent amplification using RNA transcripts as the source. Researchers ran a first-round RT-PCR on the TCR CDR3 using the HTBI primer set. In TCRdb, the multiplex PCR reads were re-called with MiXCR into one record per CDR3 protein. This sample has 500,000 to 750,000 distinct CDR3 sequences, with approximately 14% found just once. Exclusion of a patient resulted from uncontrolled infection, other autoimmune disease, pregnancy or lactation. On the basis of clinical symptoms, serum thyroxine and TRAb, thyroid ultrasound and orbital computed tomography, diagnoses were made. In regard to this clonotype: Its antigen remains unidentified.

The sequencing input was blood. The receptor was isolated from a woman in her 30s with Graves' hyperthyroidism. This chain uses TRBV5-4 with TRBJ2-5, with 9 bases aligning to TRBD1. The CDR3 nucleotides read TGTGCCAGCAGCTCGGGGCTGGGGACAGGGTGGAGCCAAGAGACCCAGTACTTC. Its protein is CASSSGLGTGWSQETQYF.